What follows are 8 T cell receptor beta chains derived from one specimen sequenced in a study of response to subunit inactivated influenza vaccine. MiXCR, run by TCRdb on the RT-PCR reads, gives a single entry per CDR3 protein. The repertoire has a few hundred thousand distinct CDR3 sequences, roughly 7.6% of them found once; the top ten carry around 13%. Sequences were derived from PBMCs from blood, sampled 23 to 25 months after vaccination. The receptors shown here come from a man in his fifties or sixties who received an inactivated influenza vaccine.

The chain combines TRBV5-1 with TRBJ1-1; 9 bases line up with TRBD1. After removal of 5 bases from V and 2 bases from J, the junction contained 4 bases not matched to a gene. The CDR3 sequence is 14 residues long. Germline V gene data show CDR1 as SGHRS and CDR2 as YFSETQ. In DNA, the CDR3 is TGCGCCAGCAGGTCACAGGGGGCTAACACTGAAGCTTTCTTT. This sequence encodes CASRSQGANTEAFF.

The rearrangement uses TRBV20-1 and TRBJ2-1; 14 nucleotides match TRBD2. CDR3 size: 16 residues. Germline CDR1 reads DFQATT; CDR2 reads SNEGSKA (reference sequence). V was pared by 5 bases and J by 0 bases, with 3 bases of the junction left unmatched. DNA of the CDR3: TGCAGTGCTGAGGGACTAGCGGGAGACTCCTACAATGAGCAGTTCTTC. Its translation is CSAEGLAGDSYNEQFF.

This clonotype came up many times. The rearrangement joins TRBV7-8 to TRBJ2-1, with 12 bases aligning to TRBD2. This CDR3 is 17 amino acids long. V gave up 5 bases and J gave up 5 bases; unmatched junction bases: 10. Germline V gene sequence: CDR1 SGHVS, CDR2 FQNEAQ. The CDR3 coding sequence is TGTGCCAGCAGCGACCCGACTAGCGGGGGAACACACAATGAGCAGTTCTTC. Amino acids: CASSDPTSGGTHNEQFF.

This clonotype was picked up a small number of times. V usage is TRBV4-3 and J usage is TRBJ1-3, with TRBD1 identical over 9 bases. This CDR3 has 16 amino acids. The germline gives CDR1 LGHNA, CDR2 YSLEER. V lost 0 bases and J lost 2; bases outside the gene matches: 2. CDR3: CASSQDRTGAGNTIYF. CDR3 in DNA: TGCGCCAGCAGCCAAGATCGGACAGGGGCTGGAAACACCATATATTTT.

The chain joins TRBV11-2 to TRBJ2-3, with D perhaps assigned TRBD1 or TRBD2 (5 bases each). The V gene lost 0 bases and the J gene lost 1 base, with 14 bases spanning the gap. Germline loops: CDR1 SGHAT, CDR2 FQNNGV. The CDR3 runs to 17 residues. The CDR3 protein is CASSLERGAWGTDTQYF. As DNA, the CDR3 is TGTGCCAGCAGCTTAGAGAGAGGGGCGTGGGGCACAGATACGCAGTATTTT.

The table lists this clonotype with many counts. The chain uses TRBV12-3 or TRBV12-4 and TRBJ2-7; D tentatively fits TRBD1 or TRBD2 (5 bases each). The CDR3 has 12 residues. Trimming removed 6 bases from V and 3 bases from J, with 9 bases in between. CDR3 sequence: CASSRDLYEQYF. For the CDR3, the DNA is TGTGCCAGCAGCAGGGACCTCTACGAGCAGTACTTC.

This clonotype was seen at least ten times. An end of the junction differs from the germline gene, which may be a read error. The rearrangement joins TRBV20-1 to TRBJ1-1; D not resolved. CDR3 length: 13 residues. The V gene's germline CDR1 is DFQATT and CDR2 SNEGSKA (reference sequence). CDR3 amino acids: CSAKKTVKTEAFF. In nucleotides, the CDR3 is TGCAGTGCTAAAAAGACGGTGAAGACTGAAGCTTTCTTT.

The rearrangement links TRBV7-2 to TRBJ1-1; D is undetermined. V dropped 2 bases and J dropped 6 bases, with 10 bases sitting between them. Germline-derived CDR1 and CDR2 are SGHTA and FQGNSA. The CDR3 consists of 13 residues. The CDR3: CASSLLARPEAFF. CDR3 DNA: TGTGCCAGCAGCTTATTGGCAAGACCTGAAGCTTTCTTT.